The next 21 T cell receptor beta chains were all read from a single sample in a study of CD8 T cells in ankylosing spondylitis. Study-level points and caveats: For ankylosing spondylitis blood, a TCR beta motif of eight or nine highly homologous variants appeared characteristic.

The antigens for these receptors are not known. One entry per CDR3 protein, called by TCRdb with MiXCR from the 5' RACE reads. The sample holds 500,000 to 550,000 distinct CDR3 sequences, more than 9.5% seen once. Sequenced: blood, either unsorted or a sorted T cell fraction (not recorded which). These receptors were obtained from a male donor with ankylosing spondylitis.

This clonotype was picked up a small number of times. The chain has TRBV5-1 and TRBJ2-3; tentative D call: TRBD2 (5 bases). Trimming took 0 bases from V and 4 from J, leaving 12 bases between them. Germline V gene data show CDR1 as SGHRS and CDR2 as YFSETQ. The CDR3 is made up of 15 amino acids. In DNA, the CDR3 is TGCGCCAGCAGCTTGGAGGATCGGGGTGCAGATACGCAGTATTTT. It encodes CASSLEDRGADTQYF.

This chain links TRBV11-2 with TRBJ2-1; TRBD2 aligns across 8 bases. V trimming: 1 base; J trimming: 7 bases; junction bases outside the gene matches: 6. The CDR3 length is 15 residues. CDR1 SGHAT and CDR2 FQNNGV come from the germline V gene. CDR3 DNA sequence: TGTGCCAGCAGCTTAGGGACGGGGGGGGCTAATGAGCAGTTCTTC. As protein: CASSLGTGGANEQFF.

The genes are TRBV20-1 and TRBJ2-7; TRBD2 agrees at 11 bases. This CDR3 is 15 amino acids long. The V and J ends lost 1 base and 4 bases, in that order; junction bases with no gene match: 6. Germline lookup yields CDR1 DFQATT and CDR2 SNEGSKA (reference sequence). The CDR3 DNA sequence: TGCAGTGCTAGAGCTCCTAGCGGGAGGAGGTACGAGCAGTACTTC. Amino acids: CSARAPSGRRYEQYF.

This clonotype was observed a few times. This rearrangement joins TRBV5-1 to TRBJ2-7, with TRBD2 matching 12 bases. The CDR3 contains 16 residues. V lost 1 base, J lost 2 bases, and 4 bases stayed unmatched. The germline V gene has CDR1 SGHRS and CDR2 YFSETQ. The CDR3 nucleotides are TGCGCCAGCAGCTTGACCGGACTAGCGGGACCCTACGAGCAGTACGTC. It encodes CASSLTGLAGPYEQYV.

CDR3 nucleotide sequence: TGTGCCAGCAGCGGTTATGGGGCCGGGACAGGGTCCTACAATGAGCAGTTCTTC. This codes for CASSGYGAGTGSYNEQFF. The chain is built from TRBV7-6 and TRBJ2-1; 9 bases line up with TRBD1. This CDR3 comprises 18 residues. Germline V gene sequence: CDR1 SGHVS, CDR2 FNYEAQ. Trimming removed 5 bases from V and 1 base from J; junction bases left unmatched: 12.

The gene calls are TRBV7-9 and TRBJ2-7, with 13 bases aligning to TRBD2. Trimming took 5 bases from V and 5 from J; bases not matched to a gene: 6. CDR3 length equals 15 residues. Germline loops: CDR1 SEHNR, CDR2 FQNEAQ (reference sequence). CDR3: CASSIGLAGVDEQYV. CDR3 nucleotide sequence: TGTGCCAGCAGCATCGGACTAGCGGGAGTTGACGAGCAGTACGTC.

This clonotype was seen at least ten times. The chain combines TRBV5-1 with TRBJ2-7, with 9 nucleotides matching TRBD2. The junction had 10 bases not matched to a gene; V was cut back by 3 bases and J by 3 bases. Germline CDR1 SGHRS, CDR2 YFSETQ. The CDR3 has 16 residues. The CDR3 DNA reads as TGCGCCAGCAGCTCCGGGGGTAGCGGGAGAGGCTACGAGCAGTACGTC. Its protein is CASSSGGSGRGYEQYV.

This clonotype was counted ten times or more. The V gene is TRBV5-1, the J gene TRBJ2-2; TRBD1 or TRBD2 may be the D gene (6 bases each). Germline assignment: CDR1 SGHRS and CDR2 YFSETQ. The CDR3 loop spans 17 amino acids. V lost 1 base and J lost 0, with 13 bases in between. CDR3 amino acids: CASSLKRGLSNTGELFF. DNA for the CDR3: TGCGCCAGCAGCTTGAAACGGGGGCTTTCGAACACCGGGGAGCTGTTTTTT. The full variable domain, completed using reference TRBV5-1 and TRBJ2-2, is KAGVTQTPRYLIKTRGQQVTLSCSPISGHRSVSWYQQTPGQGLQFLFEYFSETQRNKGNFPGRFSGRQFSNSRSEMNVSTLELGDSALYLCASSLKRGLSNTGELFFGEGSRLTVL.

This clonotype showed up just a few times. V and J are TRBV30 and TRBJ2-1, with TRBD2 identical over 7 bases. The CDR3 length is 13 residues. Germline loops: CDR1 GTSNPN, CDR2 SVGIG (reference sequence). V was clipped by 7 bases and J by 8 bases; unmatched bases: 11. CDR3 sequence reads: CAYRTSVVDEQFF. The CDR3 nucleotides are TGTGCCTATCGGACTAGTGTCGTGGATGAGCAGTTCTTC.

This clonotype was seen ten or more times. The chain recombines TRBV10-3 with TRBJ2-3; TRBD2 agrees at 8 bases. The CDR3 spans 14 residues. From germline, CDR1 is ENHRY and CDR2 SYGVKD. V lost 7 bases, J lost 7 bases, and 10 bases stayed unmatched. CDR3 bases: TGTGCCATCAACCCCGGGACTAGTTCAAATACGCAGTATTTT. It specifies CAINPGTSSNTQYF.

V gene TRBV24-1 combines with J gene TRBJ2-3, with TRBD2 as a possible D gene (7 bases). The CDR3 spans 14 residues. V gave up 7 bases and J gave up 0 bases, with 10 bases separating them. CDR1 is KGHDR and CDR2 is SFDVKD in the germline V gene. For the CDR3, the DNA is TGTGCCACCAGGGGGGGGCTTAGCACAGATACGCAGTATTTT. Protein product: CATRGGLSTDTQYF.

V is TRBV7-6 and J is TRBJ2-1; TRBD2 agrees at 13 bases. V shed 1 base, J shed 7 bases, and the junction held 4 bases outside the gene matches. The CDR3 has 16 residues. Germline-derived CDR1 and CDR2 are SGHVS and FNYEAQ. CDR3 residues: CASSLVWTSGRNEQFF. For the CDR3, the DNA is TGTGCCAGCAGCTTAGTTTGGACTAGCGGGAGAAATGAGCAGTTCTTC.

This clonotype was observed a handful of times. This chain joins TRBV7-6 and TRBJ2-2; 9 nucleotides line up with TRBD1. The ends lost 5 bases at V and 0 bases at J; junction bases unmatched: 4. This CDR3 spans 16 amino acids. Germline V gene data show CDR1 as SGHVS and CDR2 as FNYEAQ. The DNA for the CDR3 is TGTGCCAGCAGCCAGGGACAGGGTCCGAACACCGGGGAGCTGTTTTTT. Protein sequence: CASSQGQGPNTGELFF.

This clonotype was detected only a few times. One end of the junction does not line up with germline, which may come from a read error. The chain combines TRBV20-1 with TRBJ1-5; D may be TRBD1 (6 bases). The CDR3 sequence is 19 residues long. The germline V gene encodes CDR1 DFQATT and CDR2 SNEGSKA (reference sequence). The CDR3 sequence is CSARAPSGTYRYSNQPQQF. CDR3 in DNA: TGCAGTGCTAGAGCCCCCTCAGGGACATACCGTTATAGCAATCAGCCCCAGCAATTT.

The chain recombines TRBV6-1 with TRBJ1-5; D not certain. The CDR3 is made up of 12 amino acids. Trimming removed 2 bases at V and 6 bases at J, with 5 bases between. Germline assignment: CDR1 MNHNS and CDR2 SASEGT. CDR3: CASSESGQPQHF. CDR3 coding DNA: TGTGCCAGCAGTGAATCCGGTCAGCCCCAGCATTTT.

This CDR3 is CASSLEVGGGEQFF. The CDR3 nucleotides are TGTGCCAGCAGCTTGGAGGTTGGGGGAGGTGAGCAGTTCTTC. This chain joins TRBV5-4 and TRBJ2-1, with D tentatively TRBD2 (6 bases). This CDR3 region has 14 residues. CDR1 and CDR2 from the germline V gene are SGHNT and YYREEE (reference sequence). Trimming removed 0 bases at V and 9 bases at J, with 13 bases between.

This clonotype has only a few counts. The chain is built from TRBV12-3 or TRBV12-4 and TRBJ2-1; TRBD2 aligns across 8 bases. The trim removed 3 bases at V and 4 bases at J, leaving 8 bases unmatched. CDR3 size: 16 residues. CDR3 in amino acids: CASSFRGLGEYNEQFF. The CDR3 coding sequence is TGTGCCAGCAGTTTTAGGGGACTAGGGGAATACAATGAGCAGTTCTTC.

This clonotype was seen only a few times. The rearrangement joins TRBV11-2 to TRBJ2-1; 13 bases map to TRBD2. CDR3 length: 17 residues. Germline V gene sequence: CDR1 SGHAT, CDR2 FQNNGV. V lost 5 bases to trimming and J lost 9 bases; unmatched junction nucleotides: 13. CDR3 nucleotides: TGTGCCAGCAGCGCGGGCCCACTAGCGGGAGGGTCCGGTGAGCAGTTCTTC. This codes for CASSAGPLAGGSGEQFF.

The sample holds many counts of this clonotype. This rearrangement joins TRBV12-3 or TRBV12-4 to TRBJ2-5; perhaps TRBD2 as D (6 bases). This CDR3 spans 16 amino acids. Trimming left V 3 bases short and J 5 bases short, with 19 bases between. CDR3 loop: CASSFGGTGVGETQYF. DNA of the CDR3: TGTGCCAGCAGTTTTGGGGGGACTGGTGTAGGGGAGACCCAGTACTTC.

This clonotype was observed a few times. The rearrangement joins TRBV7-6 to TRBJ2-5, with TRBD2 identical over 12 bases. The CDR3 runs 16 residues. Germline V CDR1 and CDR2: SGHVS, FNYEAQ. The trim removed 5 bases at V and 4 bases at J, leaving 8 bases unmatched. Here the CDR3 reads CASSTPLAGGLETQYF. CDR3 DNA sequence: TGTGCCAGCAGCACTCCCCTAGCGGGAGGGCTAGAGACCCAGTACTTC.

This clonotype showed up just a few times. This chain links TRBV5-1 with TRBJ2-2; 9 nucleotides align to TRBD2. Trimming removed 4 bases from V and 2 bases from J; junction bases left unmatched: 6. The CDR3 sequence is 16 residues long. Germline values: CDR1 SGHRS, CDR2 YFSETQ. The CDR3 is CASSNLAGLNTGELFF. The CDR3 DNA is TGCGCCAGCAGCAATCTAGCGGGACTAAACACCGGGGAGCTGTTTTTT.